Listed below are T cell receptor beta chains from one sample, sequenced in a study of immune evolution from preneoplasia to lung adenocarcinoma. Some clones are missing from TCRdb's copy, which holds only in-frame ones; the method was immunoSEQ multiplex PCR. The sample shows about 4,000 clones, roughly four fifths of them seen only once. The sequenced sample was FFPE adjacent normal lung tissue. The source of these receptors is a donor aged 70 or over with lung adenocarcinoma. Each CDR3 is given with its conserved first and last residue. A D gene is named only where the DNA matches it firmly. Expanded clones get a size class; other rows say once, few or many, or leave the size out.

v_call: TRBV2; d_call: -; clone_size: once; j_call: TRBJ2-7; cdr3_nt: TGTGCCAGCCAGGGTAGGGGATACGAGCAGTACTTC; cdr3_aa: CASQGRGYEQYF
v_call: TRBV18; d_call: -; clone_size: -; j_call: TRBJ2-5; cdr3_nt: TGTGCCAGCTCACCATTGATGGGGACCCAGTACTTC; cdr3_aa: CASSPLMGTQYF
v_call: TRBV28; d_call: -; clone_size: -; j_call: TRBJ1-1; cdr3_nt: TGTGCCAGCAGTGTAACAGGGTTTCAAGCTTTCTTT; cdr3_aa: CASSVTGFQAFF
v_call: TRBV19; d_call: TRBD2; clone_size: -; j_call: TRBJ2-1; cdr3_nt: TGTGCCAGTTCTAGCGGGAGGGCCCGCAATGAGCAGTTCTTC; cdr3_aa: CASSSGRARNEQFF
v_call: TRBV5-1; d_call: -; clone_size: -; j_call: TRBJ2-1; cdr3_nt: TGCGCCAGCAGCTTGGTGCCAGGGAGCTACAATGAGCAGTTCTTC; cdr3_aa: CASSLVPGSYNEQFF
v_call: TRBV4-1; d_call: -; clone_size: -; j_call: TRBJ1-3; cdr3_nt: TGCGCCAGCAGCCAAGTTTTGGGGGCAGGAAACACCATATATTTT; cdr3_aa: CASSQVLGAGNTIYF
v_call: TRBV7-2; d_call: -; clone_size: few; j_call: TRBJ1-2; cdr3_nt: TGTGCCAGCAGTCGCTCGAGGCAGATTAACTATGGCTACACCTTC; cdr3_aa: CASSRSRQINYGYTF
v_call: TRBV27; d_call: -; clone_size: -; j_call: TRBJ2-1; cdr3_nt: TGTGCCAGCAGTCCGTTCAATGAGCAGTTCTTC; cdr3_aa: CASSPFNEQFF
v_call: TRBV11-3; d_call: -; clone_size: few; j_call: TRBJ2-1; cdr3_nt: TGTGCCAGCAGCAAAACCCCCGTGGGGAATGAGCAGTTCTTC; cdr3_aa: CASSKTPVGNEQFF
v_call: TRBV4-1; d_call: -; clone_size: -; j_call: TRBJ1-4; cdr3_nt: TGCGCCAGCAGCCAAGAGGGGCCGGGACGGGATAATGAAAAACTGTTTTTT; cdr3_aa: CASSQEGPGRDNEKLFF
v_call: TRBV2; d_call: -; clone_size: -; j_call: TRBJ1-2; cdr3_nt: TGTGCCAGCACCGAGGGGAGGGGCGCCTATGGCTACACCTTC; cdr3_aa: CASTEGRGAYGYTF
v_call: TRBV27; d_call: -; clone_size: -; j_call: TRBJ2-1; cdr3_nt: TGTGCCAGCAGTTTTAAGGCCCCAGATGGGGGTCTTCGCAATGAGCAGTTCTTC; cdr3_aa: CASSFKAPDGGLRNEQFF
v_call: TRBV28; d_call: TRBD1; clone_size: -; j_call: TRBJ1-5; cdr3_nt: TGTGCCACCACTACCCTCTACTACCGCCTTAGACAGGGGCATCAGCCCCAGCATTTT; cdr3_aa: CATTTLYYRLRQGHQPQHF
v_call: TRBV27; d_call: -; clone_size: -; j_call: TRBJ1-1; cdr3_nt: TGTGCCAGCAAAGCAGGGATCACTGAAGCTTTCTTT; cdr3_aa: CASKAGITEAFF
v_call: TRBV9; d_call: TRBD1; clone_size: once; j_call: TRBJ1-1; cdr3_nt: TGTGCCAGCAGCTTCCGACAGGGTGGTGAAGCTTTCTTT; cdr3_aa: CASSFRQGGEAFF
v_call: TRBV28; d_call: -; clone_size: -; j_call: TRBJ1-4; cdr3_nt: TGTGCCAGCAGTTCCCCCTTTCGACAGACGGAAAAACTGTTTTTT; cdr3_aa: CASSSPFRQTEKLFF
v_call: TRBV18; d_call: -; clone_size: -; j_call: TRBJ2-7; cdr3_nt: TGTGCCAGCTCACCACCGCTGACGTCCTACGAGCAGTACTTC; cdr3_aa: CASSPPLTSYEQYF
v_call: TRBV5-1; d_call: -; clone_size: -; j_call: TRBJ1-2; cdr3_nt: TGCGCCAGCAGCTCGGGCGGTCATGGCTACACCTTC; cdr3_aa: CASSSGGHGYTF
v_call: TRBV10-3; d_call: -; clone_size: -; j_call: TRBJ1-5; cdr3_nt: TGTGCCATCAGCAACACAGGTGGGGGACAGCCCCAGCATTTT; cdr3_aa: CAISNTGGGQPQHF
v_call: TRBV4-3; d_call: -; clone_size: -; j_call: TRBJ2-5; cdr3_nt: TGCGCCAGCAGCGAAGACCTCCGGGATCTGGAGACCCAGTACTTC; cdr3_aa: CASSEDLRDLETQYF
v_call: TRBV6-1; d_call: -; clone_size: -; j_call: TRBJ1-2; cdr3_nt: TGTGCCAGCAGGGTAGACATCCGCTATGGCTACACCTTC; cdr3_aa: CASRVDIRYGYTF
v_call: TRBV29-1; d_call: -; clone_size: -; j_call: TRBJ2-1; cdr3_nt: TGCAGCGTCGGGTCGGCCCTCAATGAGCAGTTCTTC; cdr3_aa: CSVGSALNEQFF
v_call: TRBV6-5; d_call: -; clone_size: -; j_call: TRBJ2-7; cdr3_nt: TGTGCCAGCAGTAAAAGCTACAGGGCGGCGGACGAGCAGTACTTC; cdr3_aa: CASSKSYRAADEQYF